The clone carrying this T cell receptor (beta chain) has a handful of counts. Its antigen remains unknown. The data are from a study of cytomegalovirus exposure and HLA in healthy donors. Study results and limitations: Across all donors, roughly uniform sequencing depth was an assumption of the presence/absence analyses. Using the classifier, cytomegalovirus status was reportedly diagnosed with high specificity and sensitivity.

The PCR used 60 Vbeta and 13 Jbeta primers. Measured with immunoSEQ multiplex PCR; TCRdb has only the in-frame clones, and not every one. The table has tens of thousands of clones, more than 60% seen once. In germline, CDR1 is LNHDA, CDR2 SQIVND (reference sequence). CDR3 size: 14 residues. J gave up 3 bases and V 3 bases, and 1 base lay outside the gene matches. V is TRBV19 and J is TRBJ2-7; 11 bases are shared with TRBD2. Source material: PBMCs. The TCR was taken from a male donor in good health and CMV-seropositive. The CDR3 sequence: CASSITSGSYEQYF. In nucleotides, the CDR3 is TGTGCCAGTAGTATCACTAGCGGGAGCTACGAGCAGTACTTC.